This paragraph covers one T cell receptor (beta chain) sequence. Its antigen is not identified. The CDR3 extends over 14 amino acids. Germline values: CDR1 GTSNPN, CDR2 SVGIG (reference sequence). After removal of 2 bases from V and 6 bases from J, the junction contained 10 bases not matched to a gene. These data belong to a study of radiotherapy plus CTLA-4 blockade in lung cancer. Background on the study: Roughly 17% of patients responded objectively, and roughly 30% achieved disease control.

The data were produced by immunoSEQ multiplex PCR, yet TCRdb's version contains in-frame clones alone and is incomplete. The sample gives around 59,000 clones, just over 75% of which show up once; approximately 4.3% is in the top ten. General study results and limits: Reports state that early shifts in blood T cell clones, with interferon-beta, best predicted response. Radiotherapy with ipilimumab was followed by blood expansion of tumor-derived clones.

The specimen was peripheral blood, collected from a patient treated with radiotherapy plus ipilimumab. This chain joins TRBV30 and TRBJ2-7; 7 nucleotides match TRBD1. This sequence was found in a human donor with non-small cell lung cancer who had a partial response to radiotherapy plus ipilimumab. CDR3 region: CAWSWGWGQSEQYF. The CDR3 DNA follows: TGTGCCTGGAGTTGGGGTTGGGGACAGTCCGAGCAGTACTTC.